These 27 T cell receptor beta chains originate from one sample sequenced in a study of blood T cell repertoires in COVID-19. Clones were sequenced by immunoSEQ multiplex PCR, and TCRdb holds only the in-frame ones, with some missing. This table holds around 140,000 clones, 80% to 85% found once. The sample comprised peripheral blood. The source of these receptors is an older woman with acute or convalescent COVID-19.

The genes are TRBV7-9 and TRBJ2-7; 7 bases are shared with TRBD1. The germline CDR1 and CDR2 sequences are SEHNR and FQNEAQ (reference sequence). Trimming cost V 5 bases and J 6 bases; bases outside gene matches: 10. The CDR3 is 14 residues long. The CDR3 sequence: CASSTTGNYFEQYF. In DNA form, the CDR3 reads TGTGCCAGCAGCACGACAGGGAACTATTTCGAGCAGTACTTC.

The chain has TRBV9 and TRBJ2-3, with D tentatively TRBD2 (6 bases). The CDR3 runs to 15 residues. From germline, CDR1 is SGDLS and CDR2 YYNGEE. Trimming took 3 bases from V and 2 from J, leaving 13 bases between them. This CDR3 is CASSARAGITDTQYF. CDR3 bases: TGTGCCAGCAGCGCTCGAGCGGGCATCACAGATACGCAGTATTTT.

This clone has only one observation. The CDR3 region has the DNA TGTGCCAGCAGACCGCAAACAGGGGGCGAGCAGTACTTC. Its protein is CASRPQTGGEQYF. The chain links TRBV12-3 or TRBV12-4 to TRBJ2-7; 8 bases are shared with TRBD1. V lost 6 bases to trimming and J lost 6 bases; unmatched junction nucleotides: 7. This CDR3 is 13 amino acids long.

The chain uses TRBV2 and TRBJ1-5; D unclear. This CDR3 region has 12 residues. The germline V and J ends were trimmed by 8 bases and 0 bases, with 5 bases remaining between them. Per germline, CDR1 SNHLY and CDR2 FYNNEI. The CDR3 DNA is TGTGCCAGCCAGTCTAGCAATCAGCCCCAGCATTTT. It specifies CASQSSNQPQHF. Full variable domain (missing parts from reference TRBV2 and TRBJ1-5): EPEVTQTPSHQVTQMGQEVILRCVPISNHLYFYWYRQILGQKVEFLVSFYNNEISEKSEIFDDQFSVERPDGSNFTLKIRSTKLEDSAMYFCASQSSNQPQHFGDGTRLSIL.

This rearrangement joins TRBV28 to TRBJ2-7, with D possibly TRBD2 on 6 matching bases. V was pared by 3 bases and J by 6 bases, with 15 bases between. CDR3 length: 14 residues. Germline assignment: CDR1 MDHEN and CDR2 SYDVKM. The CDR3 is CASSFGPGDPEQYF. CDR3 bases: TGTGCCAGCAGTTTCGGACCGGGAGACCCCGAGCAGTACTTC. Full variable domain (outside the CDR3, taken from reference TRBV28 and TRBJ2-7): DVKVTQSSRYLVKRTGEKVFLECVQDMDHENMFWYRQDPGLGLRLIYFSYDVKMKEKGDIPEGYSVSREKKERFSLILESASTNQTSMYLCASSFGPGDPEQYFGPGTRLTVT.

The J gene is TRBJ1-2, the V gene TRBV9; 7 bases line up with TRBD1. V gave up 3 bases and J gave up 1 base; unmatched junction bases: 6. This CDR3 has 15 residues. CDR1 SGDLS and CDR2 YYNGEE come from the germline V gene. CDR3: CASSADDRVNYGYTF. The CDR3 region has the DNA TGTGCCAGCAGCGCCGACGACAGGGTTAACTATGGCTACACCTTC.

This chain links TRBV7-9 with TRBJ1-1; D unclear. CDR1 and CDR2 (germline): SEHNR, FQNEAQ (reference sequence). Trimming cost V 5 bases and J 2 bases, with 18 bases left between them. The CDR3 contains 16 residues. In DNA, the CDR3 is TGTGCCAGCAGCCATAAGTTAGGAGGGTACAACACTGAAGCTTTCTTT. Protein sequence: CASSHKLGGYNTEAFF.

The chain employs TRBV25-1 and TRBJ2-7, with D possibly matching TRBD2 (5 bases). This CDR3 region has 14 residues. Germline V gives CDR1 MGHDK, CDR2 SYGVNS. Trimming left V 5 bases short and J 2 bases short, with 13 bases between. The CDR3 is CASSSAGPPYEQYF. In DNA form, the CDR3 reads TGTGCCAGCAGTTCCGCGGGTCCCCCCTACGAGCAGTACTTC.

The CDR3 is CASSYSYGINQPQHF. The CDR3 nucleotides are TGTGCCAGCAGTTACTCGTACGGGATCAATCAGCCCCAGCATTTT. The chain is built from TRBV6-2 or TRBV6-3 and TRBJ1-5; D ambiguous. This CDR3 region has 15 residues. The V gene's germline CDR1 is MNHEY and CDR2 SVGEGT. V was shortened by 0 bases and J by 3 bases, with 9 bases between the two germline ends.

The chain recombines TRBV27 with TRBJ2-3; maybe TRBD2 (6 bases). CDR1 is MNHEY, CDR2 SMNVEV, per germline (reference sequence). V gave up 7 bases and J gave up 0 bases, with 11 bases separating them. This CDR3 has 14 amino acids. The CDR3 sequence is CASIGGASTDTQYF. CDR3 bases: TGTGCCAGCATAGGCGGGGCTAGCACAGATACGCAGTATTTT.

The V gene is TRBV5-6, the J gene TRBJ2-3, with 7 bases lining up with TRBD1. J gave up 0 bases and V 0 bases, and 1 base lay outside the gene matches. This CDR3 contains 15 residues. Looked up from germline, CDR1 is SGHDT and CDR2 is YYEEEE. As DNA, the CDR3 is TGTGCCAGCAGCTTGGGACAGGGAAGCACAGATACGCAGTATTTT. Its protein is CASSLGQGSTDTQYF.

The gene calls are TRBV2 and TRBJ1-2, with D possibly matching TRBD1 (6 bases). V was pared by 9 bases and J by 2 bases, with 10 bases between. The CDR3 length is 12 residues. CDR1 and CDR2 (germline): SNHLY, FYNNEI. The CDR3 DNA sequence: TGTGCCAGTACAGGGAACAACTATGGCTACACCTTC. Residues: CASTGNNYGYTF.

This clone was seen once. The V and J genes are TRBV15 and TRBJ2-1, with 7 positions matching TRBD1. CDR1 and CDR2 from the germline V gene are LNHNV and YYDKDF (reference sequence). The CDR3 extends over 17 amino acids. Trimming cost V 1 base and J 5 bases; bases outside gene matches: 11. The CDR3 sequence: CATSRALATGPDNEQFF. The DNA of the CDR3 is TGTGCCACCAGCAGAGCTTTGGCGACAGGGCCTGACAATGAGCAGTTCTTC.

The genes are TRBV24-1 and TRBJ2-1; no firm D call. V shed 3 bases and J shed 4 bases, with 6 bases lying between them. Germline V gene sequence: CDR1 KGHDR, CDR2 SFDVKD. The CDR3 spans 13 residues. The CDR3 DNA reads TGTGCCACCAGTGATCCGGGTTACAATGAGCAGTTCTTC. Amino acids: CATSDPGYNEQFF.

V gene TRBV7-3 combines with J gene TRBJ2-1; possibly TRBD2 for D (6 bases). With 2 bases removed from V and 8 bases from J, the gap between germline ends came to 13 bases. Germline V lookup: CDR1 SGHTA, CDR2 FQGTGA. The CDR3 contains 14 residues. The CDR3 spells CASSLWASDHEQFF. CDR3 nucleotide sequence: TGTGCCAGCAGCTTATGGGCTAGCGATCATGAGCAGTTCTTC.

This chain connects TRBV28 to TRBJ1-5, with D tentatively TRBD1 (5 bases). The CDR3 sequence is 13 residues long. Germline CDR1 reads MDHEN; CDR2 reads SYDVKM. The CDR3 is CVTGGASNQPQHF. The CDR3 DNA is TGTGTAACTGGTGGGGCGTCCAATCAGCCCCAGCATTTT.

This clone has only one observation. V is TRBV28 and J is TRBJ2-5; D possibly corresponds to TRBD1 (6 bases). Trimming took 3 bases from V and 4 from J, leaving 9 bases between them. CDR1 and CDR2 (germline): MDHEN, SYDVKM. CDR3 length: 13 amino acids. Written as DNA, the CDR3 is TGTGCCAGCAGTTTTTTAGGGGGAGAGACCCAGTACTTC. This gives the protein CASSFLGGETQYF.

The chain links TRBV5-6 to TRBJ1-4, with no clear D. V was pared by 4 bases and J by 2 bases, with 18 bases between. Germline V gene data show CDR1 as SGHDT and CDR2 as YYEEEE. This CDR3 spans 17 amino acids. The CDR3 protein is CASSLGPLTGTNEKLFF. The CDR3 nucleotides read TGTGCCAGCAGCCTAGGACCTCTCACGGGGACTAATGAAAAACTGTTTTTT.

The CDR3 loop is CASSPWTGRTEAFF. The CDR3 DNA reads TGTGCCAGTAGCCCTTGGACAGGTCGGACTGAAGCTTTCTTT. This chain connects TRBV19 to TRBJ1-1, with TRBD1 identical over 7 bases. CDR1 and CDR2 (germline): LNHDA, SQIVND (reference sequence). After removal of 6 bases from V and 5 bases from J, the junction contained 9 bases not matched to a gene. This CDR3 is 14 amino acids long.

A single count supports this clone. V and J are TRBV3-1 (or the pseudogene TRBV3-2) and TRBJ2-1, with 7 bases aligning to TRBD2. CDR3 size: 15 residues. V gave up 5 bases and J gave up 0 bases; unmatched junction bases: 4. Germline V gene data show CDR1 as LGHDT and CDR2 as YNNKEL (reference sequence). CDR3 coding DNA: TGTGCCAGCAGCTCTAGCGGTAGCTCCTACAATGAGCAGTTCTTC. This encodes CASSSSGSSYNEQFF.

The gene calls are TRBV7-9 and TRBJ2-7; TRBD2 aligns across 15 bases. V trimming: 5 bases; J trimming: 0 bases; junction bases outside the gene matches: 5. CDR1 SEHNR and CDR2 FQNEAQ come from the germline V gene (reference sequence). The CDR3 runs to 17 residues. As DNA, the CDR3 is TGTGCCAGCAGCCAGGGACTAGCGGGAGGACCCTCCTACGAGCAGTACTTC. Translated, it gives CASSQGLAGGPSYEQYF.

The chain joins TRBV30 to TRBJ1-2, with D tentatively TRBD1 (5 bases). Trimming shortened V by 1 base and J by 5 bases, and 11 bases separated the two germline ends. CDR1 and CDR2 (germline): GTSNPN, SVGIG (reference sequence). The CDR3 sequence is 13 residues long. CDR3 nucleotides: TGTGCCTGGAGTGGGGGCGCGATATATGGCTACACCTTC. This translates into CAWSGGAIYGYTF. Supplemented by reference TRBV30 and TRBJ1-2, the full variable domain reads SQTIHQWPATLVQPVGSPLSLECTVEGTSNPNLYWYRQAAGRGLQLLFYSVGIGQISSEVPQNLSASRPQDRQFILSSKKLLLSDSGFYLCAWSGGAIYGYTFGSGTRLTVV.

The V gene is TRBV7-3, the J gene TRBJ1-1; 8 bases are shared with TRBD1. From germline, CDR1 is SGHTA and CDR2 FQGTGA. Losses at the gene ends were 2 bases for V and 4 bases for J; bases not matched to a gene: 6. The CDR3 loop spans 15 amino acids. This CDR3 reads CASSLSGTGVTEAFF. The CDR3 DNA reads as TGTGCCAGCAGCTTATCTGGGACAGGAGTCACTGAAGCTTTCTTT.

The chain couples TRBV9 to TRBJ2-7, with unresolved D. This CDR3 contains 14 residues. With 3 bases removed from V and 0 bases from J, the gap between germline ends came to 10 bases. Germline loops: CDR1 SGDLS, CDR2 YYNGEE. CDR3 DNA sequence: TGTGCCAGCAGCGCAGAGACTGTCTCCTACGAGCAGTACTTC. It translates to CASSAETVSYEQYF.

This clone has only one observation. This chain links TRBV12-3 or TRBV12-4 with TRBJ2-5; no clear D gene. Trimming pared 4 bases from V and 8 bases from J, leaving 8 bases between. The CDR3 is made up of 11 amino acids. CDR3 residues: CASSSSITQYF. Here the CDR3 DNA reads TGTGCCAGCAGTTCCAGTATCACCCAGTACTTC.

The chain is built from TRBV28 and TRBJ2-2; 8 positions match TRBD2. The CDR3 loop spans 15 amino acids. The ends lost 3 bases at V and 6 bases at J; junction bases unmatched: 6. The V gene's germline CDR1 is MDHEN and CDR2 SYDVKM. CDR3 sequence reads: CASSFDGRDAGELFF. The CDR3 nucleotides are TGTGCCAGCAGTTTCGACGGGAGGGACGCCGGGGAGCTGTTTTTT.

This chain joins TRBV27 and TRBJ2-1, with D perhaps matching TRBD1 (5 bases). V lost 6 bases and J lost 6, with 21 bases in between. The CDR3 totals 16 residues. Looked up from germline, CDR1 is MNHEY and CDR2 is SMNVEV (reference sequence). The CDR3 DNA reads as TGTGCCAGCAGCCCCAGTCTAAGCCAGGGCAGCAATGAGCAGTTCTTC. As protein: CASSPSLSQGSNEQFF.